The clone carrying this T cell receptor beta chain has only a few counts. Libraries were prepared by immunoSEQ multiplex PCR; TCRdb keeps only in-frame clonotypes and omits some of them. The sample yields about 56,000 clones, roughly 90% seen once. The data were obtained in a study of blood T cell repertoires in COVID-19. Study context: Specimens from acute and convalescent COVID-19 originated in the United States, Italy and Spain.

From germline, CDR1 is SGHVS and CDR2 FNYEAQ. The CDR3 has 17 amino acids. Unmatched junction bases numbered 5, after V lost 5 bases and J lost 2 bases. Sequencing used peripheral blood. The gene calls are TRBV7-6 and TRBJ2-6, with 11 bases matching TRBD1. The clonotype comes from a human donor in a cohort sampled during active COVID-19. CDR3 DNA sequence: TGTGCCAGCAGCGCACGGACAGGGGGCGCTGGGGCCAACGTCCTGACTTTC. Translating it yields CASSARTGGAGANVLTF.